This T cell receptor beta chain comes out of a study of T cells expressing NK-cell markers. From the 5' RACE reads, TCRdb lists one entry per CDR3 protein and no DNA. Its listing shows 500,000 to 600,000 distinct CDR3 sequences. The CDR3 runs 15 residues. Germline loops: CDR1 LNHNV, CDR2 YYDKDF (reference sequence). This receptor was taken from a man younger than 30 in good health. Sequencing was done on a sample of blood T cells: a sorted CD56 or NKG2C T cell subset, CD4+ or CD8+ T cells, or bulk PBMC T cells (not recorded which). This chain joins TRBV15 and TRBJ2-1; TCRdb's D call of TRBD2 is untestable without DNA. CDR3 amino acids: CATSRVSSGRGEQFF. Supplemented by reference TRBV15 and TRBJ2-1, the full variable domain reads DAMVIQNPRYQVTQFGKPVTLSCSQTLNHNVMYWYQQKSSQAPKLLFHYYDKDFNNEADTPDNFQSRRPNTSFCFLDIRSPGLGDTAMYLCATSRVSSGRGEQFFGPGTRLTVL.